This entry lists 21 T cell receptor beta chains sequenced from one sample in a study of identical twins. Via MiXCR, TCRdb re-called the 5' RACE reads, giving one row per CDR3 protein. Here the sample spans some 710,000 distinct CDR3 sequences, 5.5% to 6.5% being singletons. The sequencing sample was made of naive T cells sorted from blood. Source of these receptors: a man between 18 and 35 years old in good health.

This clonotype was found many times. The J gene is TRBJ1-4, the V gene TRBV4-2; 7 bases align to TRBD1. Germline CDR1 LGHNA, CDR2 YNFKEQ. The V gene end was trimmed by 1 base and the J gene end by 5 bases; junction bases not matched to a gene: 7. The CDR3 sequence is 16 residues long. CDR3 loop: CASSQGFRTGNEKLFF. CDR3 nucleotide sequence: TGTGCCAGCAGCCAAGGGTTTCGGACAGGAAATGAAAAACTGTTTTTT.

Ten or more counts support this clonotype. This rearrangement joins TRBV7-2 to TRBJ2-2; D perhaps matches TRBD2 (6 bases). The germline V gene encodes CDR1 SGHTA and CDR2 FQGNSA. V was clipped by 5 bases and J by 2 bases, with 9 bases between them. The CDR3 covers 14 residues. The CDR3 loop is CASSPGTNTGELFF. The CDR3 DNA follows: TGTGCCAGCAGCCCCGGGACTAACACCGGGGAGCTGTTTTTT.

This clonotype showed up many times. The CDR3 is CASSMDSTEAFF. The CDR3 coding sequence is TGTGCCAGCAGCATGGACAGTACTGAAGCTTTCTTT. The V and J genes are TRBV7-2 and TRBJ1-1, with D perhaps matching TRBD1 (6 bases). The CDR3 consists of 12 residues. The germline gives CDR1 SGHTA, CDR2 FQGNSA. Trimming removed 5 bases at V and 5 bases at J, with 9 bases between.

This clonotype has just a few counts. J is TRBJ2-5 and V is TRBV6-5; possibly TRBD2 for D (5 bases). Trimming left V 0 bases short and J 4 bases short, with 15 bases between. CDR3 length: 16 amino acids. Germline CDR1 MNHEY, CDR2 SVGAGI. The CDR3 is CASSYSRVQRGETQYF. The CDR3 DNA follows: TGTGCCAGCAGTTACTCGAGGGTACAACGGGGAGAGACCCAGTACTTC.

This clonotype has only a few counts. The rearrangement uses TRBV12-3 or TRBV12-4 and TRBJ2-5; D not resolved. There are 13 residues in the CDR3. V was trimmed by 4 bases and J by 2 bases, leaving 8 bases between them. This chain's CDR3 is CASSWADQETQYF. The CDR3 DNA reads as TGTGCCAGCAGTTGGGCGGATCAAGAGACCCAGTACTTC.

This clonotype was seen repeatedly, ten times or more. V is TRBV6-5 and J is TRBJ2-3; no clear D gene. V dropped 4 bases and J dropped 10 bases, with 21 bases sitting between them. Per germline, CDR1 MNHEY and CDR2 SVGAGI. The CDR3 has 15 amino acids. In nucleotides, the CDR3 is TGTGCCAGCAGTTTTTCCCCCGACTTGGCTGGGCCGCAGTATTTT. Its protein product is CASSFSPDLAGPQYF.

V usage is TRBV20-1 and J usage is TRBJ2-1; D is unclear. There are 15 residues in the CDR3. CDR1 is DFQATT, CDR2 SNEGSKA, per germline (reference sequence). Trimming shortened V by 2 bases and J by 2 bases, and 13 bases separated the two germline ends. Written as DNA, the CDR3 is TGCAGTGCTAGACCGACCCTGGACCCCTACAATGAGCAGTTCTTC. Translation: CSARPTLDPYNEQFF.

This sequence joins TRBV7-8 and TRBJ2-5; D assignment may be TRBD1 or TRBD2 (5 bases each). The CDR3 spans 16 residues. The V end lost 5 bases, the J end lost 5 bases, and 21 bases lay between the germline ends. Germline V gene sequence: CDR1 SGHVS, CDR2 FQNEAQ. The CDR3 sequence is CASSPRSWGSHETQYF. In DNA form, the CDR3 reads TGTGCCAGCAGCCCTCGGAGTTGGGGGAGTCACGAGACCCAGTACTTC.

Note on this clonotype: The junction departs from germline at one end; a sequencing error may be responsible. The chain is built from TRBV4-3 and TRBJ2-7; the D gene is possibly TRBD2 (5 bases). The CDR3 covers 15 residues. Germline V gene data show CDR1 as LGHNA and CDR2 as YSLEER. The CDR3 DNA sequence: TGCGCCAGCAGCCAAGACGAAGGGAGCTCCTACGAGCTGTACTTC. Translating it yields CASSQDEGSSYELYF.

This clonotype was seen only once. The chain carries TRBV20-1 and TRBJ2-2; no firm D call. Trimming removed 3 bases from V and 2 bases from J, with 10 bases in between. The V gene's germline CDR1 is DFQATT and CDR2 SNEGSKA (reference sequence). There are 14 residues in the CDR3. The CDR3 DNA follows: TGCAGTGCTAGTTTCAGATCAAACACCGGGGAGCTGTTTTTT. This codes for CSASFRSNTGELFF.

V and J are TRBV11-2 and TRBJ2-3, with TRBD2 identical over 14 bases. V gave up 2 bases and J gave up 2 bases; unmatched junction bases: 9. The CDR3 loop spans 19 amino acids. Germline V gene sequence: CDR1 SGHAT, CDR2 FQNNGV. CDR3 bases: TGTGCCAGCAGCTTACGGACTAGCGGGAGGAAAAGATACACAGATACGCAGTATTTT. Its translation: CASSLRTSGRKRYTDTQYF. The variable domain in full, with the rest retrieved from reference TRBV11-2 and TRBJ2-3, is EAGVAQSPRYKIIEKRQSVAFWCNPISGHATLYWYQQILGQGPKLLIQFQNNGVVDDSQLPKDRFSAERLKGVDSTLKIQPAKLEDSAVYLCASSLRTSGRKRYTDTQYFGPGTRLTVL.

The V and J genes are TRBV5-6 and TRBJ2-7; D not certain. The CDR3 extends over 11 amino acids. Germline V CDR1 and CDR2: SGHDT, YYEEEE. V was pared by 2 bases and J by 6 bases, with 6 bases between. The CDR3 sequence is CASSFGFEQYV. For the CDR3, the DNA is TGTGCCAGCAGCTTTGGATTCGAGCAGTACGTC.

This clonotype appeared a few times. The rearrangement joins TRBV2 to TRBJ2-1; TRBD2 agrees at 7 bases. Germline V gene lookup returns CDR1 SNHLY and CDR2 FYNNEI. V was pared by 5 bases and J by 9 bases, with 10 bases of the junction left unmatched. The CDR3 contains 14 residues. CDR3 nucleotides: TGTGCCAGCAGTATTCTAGCGGCGGTACGTGAGCAGTTCTTC. This encodes CASSILAAVREQFF.

V gene TRBV6-1 combines with J gene TRBJ1-1, with D perhaps TRBD1 (5 bases). This CDR3 is built from 13 residues. The V gene lost 6 bases and the J gene lost 4 bases, with 12 bases spanning the gap. Germline values: CDR1 MNHNS, CDR2 SASEGT. CDR3 region: CASSRVGRTEAFF. In DNA form, the CDR3 reads TGTGCCAGCAGCCGAGTGGGGCGCACTGAAGCTTTCTTT.

The rearrangement joins TRBV4-1 to TRBJ1-6, with unresolved D. V dropped 4 bases and J dropped 6 bases, with 13 bases sitting between them. Germline CDR1 and CDR2: MGHRA and YSYEKL. This CDR3 region has 15 residues. The CDR3 DNA reads TGCGCCAGCAGCCTTCCCTCTCGCAGTAATTCACCCCTCCACTTT. Encoded protein: CASSLPSRSNSPLHF.

This clonotype was counted between two and nine times. The rearrangement joins TRBV5-1 to TRBJ2-7; perhaps TRBD2 as D (5 bases). The ends were cut back, 1 base at V and 7 bases at J, with 33 bases in the middle. The CDR3 has 20 amino acids. Germline values: CDR1 SGHRS, CDR2 YFSETQ. The CDR3 reads CASSLFPPYKSEDSPGEQYF. For the CDR3, the DNA is TGCGCCAGCAGCTTGTTTCCCCCCTACAAATCGGAGGATTCCCCGGGAGAGCAGTACTTC.

The chain joins TRBV27 to TRBJ2-5, with TRBD1 matching over 8 bases. Germline CDR1 is MNHEY and CDR2 is SMNVEV (reference sequence). V trimming: 10 bases; J trimming: 2 bases; junction bases outside the gene matches: 9. CDR3 length equals 14 residues. The CDR3 is CATMAGGLQETQYF. CDR3 nucleotides: TGTGCCACTATGGCAGGGGGCCTTCAAGAGACCCAGTACTTC.

This clonotype was observed many times. The chain combines TRBV9 with TRBJ2-1, with TRBD2 identical over 12 bases. The CDR3 runs to 17 residues. Trimming cost V 0 bases and J 3 bases; bases outside gene matches: 4. Per the germline V gene, CDR1 is SGDLS and CDR2 is YYNGEE. The CDR3 here is CASSVETSGSIYNEQFF. In nucleotides, the CDR3 is TGTGCCAGCAGCGTAGAGACTAGCGGGAGTATCTACAATGAGCAGTTCTTC.

This clonotype was observed a handful of times. The V call is TRBV29-1, the J call TRBJ2-5; 13 positions match TRBD2. Germline trimming cut 7 bases from V and 9 bases from J; bases unmatched to any gene: 11. The CDR3 is 14 residues long. Germline V gene lookup returns CDR1 SQVTM and CDR2 ANQGSEA. Here the CDR3 reads CSGGGTSGANPQYF. CDR3 coding DNA: TGCAGCGGGGGAGGGACTAGCGGGGCCAACCCCCAGTACTTC.

This clonotype appeared a few times. The rearrangement uses TRBV6-1 and TRBJ1-5; tentatively, D is TRBD1 (5 bases). Germline CDR1 MNHNS, CDR2 SASEGT. V was cut by 6 bases and J by 7 bases, with 19 bases left in between. This CDR3 region has 15 residues. The CDR3 region is CASSQGEDGGQPQHF. CDR3 sequence (DNA): TGTGCCAGCAGCCAAGGGGAGGACGGGGGGCAGCCCCAGCATTTT.

The sample holds a few counts of this clonotype. The rearrangement joins TRBV12-3 or TRBV12-4 to TRBJ2-5; D call uncertain. V lost 6 bases and J 1 base, leaving 12 bases between the germline ends. This CDR3 spans 14 amino acids. CDR3 residues: CASSRPILQETQYF. CDR3 bases: TGTGCCAGCAGCCGCCCCATCCTCCAAGAGACCCAGTACTTC.